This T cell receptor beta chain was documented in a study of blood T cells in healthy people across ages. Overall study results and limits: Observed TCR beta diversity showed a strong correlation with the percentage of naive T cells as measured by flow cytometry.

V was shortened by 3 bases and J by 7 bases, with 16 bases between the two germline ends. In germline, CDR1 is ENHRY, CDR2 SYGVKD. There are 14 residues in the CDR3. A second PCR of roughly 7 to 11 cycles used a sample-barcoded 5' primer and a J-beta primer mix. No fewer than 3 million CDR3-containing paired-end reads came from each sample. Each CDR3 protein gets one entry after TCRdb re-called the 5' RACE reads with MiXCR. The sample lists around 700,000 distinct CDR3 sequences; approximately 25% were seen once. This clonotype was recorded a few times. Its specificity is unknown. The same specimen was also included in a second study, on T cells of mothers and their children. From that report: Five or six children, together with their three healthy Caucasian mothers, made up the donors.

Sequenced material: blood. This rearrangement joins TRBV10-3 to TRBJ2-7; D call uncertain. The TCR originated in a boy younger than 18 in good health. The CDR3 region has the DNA TGTGCCATCAGTGAAGTTCTACACCTGGGGGAGCAGTACTTC. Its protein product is CAISEVLHLGEQYF.